The 15 T cell receptor beta chains presented below share a single source sample, sequenced in a study of human T cells and chemical hapten exposure. As to time point: patch test 3, about 24 weeks after DPC sensitization. Treatment denoted: therapeutic diphenylcyclopropenone sensitization with weekly scalp DPC. TCRdb fed the RACE reads into MiXCR, producing one record per CDR3 protein. The repertoire holds about 190,000 distinct CDR3 sequences, with about 25% as singletons. The sample was whole blood, taken in connection with sensitization to the hapten diphenylcyclopropenone (DPC). The receptors here all came from a woman aged 35 to 49 with alopecia areata. Some clones in this sample may be carry-over from other donors' samples.

This chain uses TRBV6-1 with TRBJ1-6; no firm D call. The germline CDR1 and CDR2 sequences are MNHNS and SASEGT. The CDR3 extends over 12 amino acids. The V end lost 2 bases, the J end lost 10 bases, and 6 bases lay between the germline ends. CDR3 sequence: CASSELFSPLHF. In nucleotides, the CDR3 is TGTGCCAGCAGTGAACTCTTCTCACCCCTCCACTTT.

The table lists this clonotype with a few counts. This chain uses TRBV10-2 with TRBJ1-6; D remains unclear. This CDR3 is built from 14 residues. V was trimmed by 6 bases and J by 5 bases, leaving 11 bases between them. CDR1 is WSHSY and CDR2 is SAAADI in the germline V gene. The CDR3 is CASRSGGNNSPLHF. DNA for the CDR3: TGCGCCAGCAGGTCCGGTGGTAATAATTCACCCCTCCACTTT.

The rearrangement uses TRBV7-8 and TRBJ2-5; tentative D call: TRBD2 (7 bases). The CDR3 spans 14 residues. V was cut by 0 bases and J by 6 bases, with 11 bases left in between. Germline V gene lookup returns CDR1 SGHVS and CDR2 FQNEAQ. The CDR3 here is CASSLARGGQTQYF. The CDR3 bases are TGTGCCAGCAGCTTAGCGAGGGGGGGTCAGACCCAGTACTTC.

J is TRBJ1-4 and V is TRBV7-2, with 8 bases aligning to TRBD1. The CDR3 has 15 amino acids. The trim removed 5 bases at V and 6 bases at J, leaving 8 bases unmatched. Germline V gene lookup returns CDR1 SGHTA and CDR2 FQGNSA. CDR3 DNA: TGTGCCAGCAGCCAATCGACAGGGGAGGATGAAAAACTGTTTTTT. Protein product: CASSQSTGEDEKLFF.

The chain uses TRBV7-2 and TRBJ2-4, with D tentatively TRBD2 (5 bases). The CDR3 extends over 19 amino acids. The V and J ends lost 4 bases and 0 bases respectively, with 22 bases between them. Germline assignment: CDR1 SGHTA and CDR2 FQGNSA. The CDR3 DNA sequence: TGTGCCAGCAGCTCCCCCCGCTTGGGAGACTATCAAGCCAAAAACATTCAGTACTTC. Its protein is CASSSPRLGDYQAKNIQYF.

The chain is built from TRBV4-3 and TRBJ2-7; D call uncertain. CDR1 LGHNA and CDR2 YSLEER come from the germline V gene. CDR3 length equals 13 residues. V was trimmed by 0 bases and J by 4 bases, leaving 7 bases between them. CDR3 amino acids: CASSQDRLYEQYF. The DNA for the CDR3 is TGCGCCAGCAGCCAAGATCGATTGTACGAGCAGTACTTC.

This clonotype was counted between two and nine times. The CDR3 sequence is CASTARGETYNEQFF. CDR3 bases: TGTGCCAGCACCGCCAGAGGGGAGACCTACAATGAGCAGTTCTTC. The J gene is TRBJ2-1, the V gene TRBV6-2 or TRBV6-3; possibly TRBD1 or TRBD2 for D (5 bases each). There are 15 residues in the CDR3. Trimming took off 7 bases at V and 2 bases at J, with 15 bases between the two ends. The germline V gene has CDR1 MNHEY and CDR2 SVGEGT.

This CDR3 is CASSLGGGQPQHF. For the CDR3, the DNA is TGTGCCAGCAGTTTGGGCGGGGGTCAGCCCCAGCATTTT. The chain carries TRBV7-9 and TRBJ1-5, with D perhaps matching TRBD1 (5 bases). Germline V gene lookup returns CDR1 SEHNR and CDR2 FQNEAQ (reference sequence). Trimming removed 6 bases from V and 6 bases from J, with 12 bases in between. CDR3 size: 13 residues.

The table lists this clonotype with many counts. The chain employs TRBV28 and TRBJ1-2; no clear D. The CDR3 is 14 amino acids. Trimming stripped 2 bases from V and 4 bases from J, with 11 bases between. Germline CDR1 MDHEN, CDR2 SYDVKM. The CDR3 loop reads CASSLGRTLYGYTF. CDR3 coding DNA: TGTGCCAGCAGTTTAGGGCGCACGCTCTATGGCTACACCTTC.

In this sample, this clonotype turned up a few times. The chain combines TRBV5-1 with TRBJ2-1, with D possibly being TRBD2 (5 bases). Germline CDR1 SGHRS, CDR2 YFSETQ. This CDR3 has 15 residues. Trimming took 3 bases from V and 0 from J, leaving 10 bases between them. Here the CDR3 reads CASSWSGSSYNEQFF. In nucleotides, the CDR3 is TGCGCCAGCAGCTGGAGCGGAAGCTCCTACAATGAGCAGTTCTTC. Full variable domain (outside the CDR3, taken from reference TRBV5-1 and TRBJ2-1): KAGVTQTPRYLIKTRGQQVTLSCSPISGHRSVSWYQQTPGQGLQFLFEYFSETQRNKGNFPGRFSGRQFSNSRSEMNVSTLELGDSALYLCASSWSGSSYNEQFFGPGTRLTVL.

This clonotype was detected only a few times. The chain couples TRBV12-3 or TRBV12-4 to TRBJ1-2; D is ambiguous. Trimming left V 3 bases short and J 12 bases short, with 17 bases between. The CDR3 length is 13 residues. CDR3 amino acids: CASSFSPPSPHTF. CDR3 bases: TGTGCCAGCAGTTTTTCACCGCCCTCCCCCCACACCTTC.

To note about this clonotype: A read error is possible here, since a much larger clone lies one base away. The J gene is TRBJ2-4, the V gene TRBV20-1; 7 nucleotides line up with TRBD1. V lost 5 bases, J lost 7 bases, and 2 bases stayed unmatched. Germline loops: CDR1 DFQATT, CDR2 SNEGSKA (reference sequence). This CDR3 has 11 residues. The CDR3 spells CSAGQANIQYF. The CDR3 coding sequence is TGCAGTGCTGGACAGGCCAACATTCAGTACTTC.

This clonotype has a handful of counts. The gene calls are TRBV7-2 and TRBJ1-1; TRBD1 is a possible D gene (6 bases). Germline V gene sequence: CDR1 SGHTA, CDR2 FQGNSA. V lost 1 base and J lost 4, with 10 bases in between. The CDR3 totals 14 residues. CDR3 residues: CASSLGQAGTEAFF. The CDR3 DNA sequence: TGTGCCAGCAGCTTAGGACAGGCGGGCACTGAAGCTTTCTTT.

DNA of the CDR3: TGTGCCAGCAGTGAAGCGCTTCGGCCAAAGGGGAGGAGCGAGCAGTACTTC. The encoded protein is CASSEALRPKGRSEQYF. The chain links TRBV2 to TRBJ2-7, with a possible D match to TRBD2 (6 bases). V lost 0 bases and J 6 bases, leaving 21 bases between the germline ends. CDR3 length equals 17 residues. Germline values: CDR1 SNHLY, CDR2 FYNNEI.

The rearrangement links TRBV6-5 to TRBJ1-1; possibly TRBD1 for D (5 bases). V lost 2 bases and J lost 4, with 11 bases in between. Germline V gene sequence: CDR1 MNHEY, CDR2 SVGAGI. The CDR3 loop spans 14 amino acids. The CDR3 here is CASSYRGGSTEAFF. The CDR3 DNA follows: TGTGCCAGCAGTTACAGGGGAGGGAGCACTGAAGCTTTCTTT.